This T cell receptor beta chain was captured in a study of tumor-infiltrating lymphocytes in localized non-small cell lung cancer. Germline assignment: CDR1 LNHDA and CDR2 SQIVND (reference sequence). The CDR3 runs to 13 residues. Trimming cost V 5 bases and J 7 bases; bases outside gene matches: 5. Generated by immunoSEQ multiplex PCR, the TCRdb table keeps only in-frame clones and is missing some. The table includes approximately 13,000 clones, roughly 75% detected once. On this clone: Its specificity is not known.

Points from the study as a whole: Immunotypes IM1 and IM2 had similar TCR-derived T-cell fractions.

This TCR was recovered from a human donor with non-small cell lung cancer. The chain joins TRBV19 to TRBJ2-1; TRBD1 matches 7 bases. The sequenced sample consisted of lung tumor tissue. CDR3 sequence: CASSEQGVNEQFF. The CDR3 coding sequence is TGTGCCAGTAGTGAGCAGGGGGTGAATGAGCAGTTCTTC.